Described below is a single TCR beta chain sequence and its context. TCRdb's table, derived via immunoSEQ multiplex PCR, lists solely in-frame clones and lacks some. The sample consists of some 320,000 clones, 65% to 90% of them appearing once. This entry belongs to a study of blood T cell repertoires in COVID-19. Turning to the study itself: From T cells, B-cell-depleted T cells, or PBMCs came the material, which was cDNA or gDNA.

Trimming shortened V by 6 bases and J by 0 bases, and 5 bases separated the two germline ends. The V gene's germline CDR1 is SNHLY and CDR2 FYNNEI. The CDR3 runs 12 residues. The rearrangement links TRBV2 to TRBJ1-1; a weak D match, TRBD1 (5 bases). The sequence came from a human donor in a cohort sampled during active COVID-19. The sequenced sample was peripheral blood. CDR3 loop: CASRTVNTEAFF. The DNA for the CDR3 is TGTGCCAGCAGGACAGTGAACACTGAAGCTTTCTTT. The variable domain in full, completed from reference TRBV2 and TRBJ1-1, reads EPEVTQTPSHQVTQMGQEVILRCVPISNHLYFYWYRQILGQKVEFLVSFYNNEISEKSEIFDDQFSVERPDGSNFTLKIRSTKLEDSAMYFCASRTVNTEAFFGQGTRLTVV.